The 10 T cell receptor beta chains below all came from one sample that was sequenced in a study of blood T cell repertoires in COVID-19. Clones were sequenced by immunoSEQ multiplex PCR, and TCRdb holds only the in-frame ones, with some missing. The sample records about 150,000 clones, about 88% being singletons. The source material was peripheral blood. The source is a human donor in a cohort sampled during active COVID-19.

This chain links TRBV4-1 with TRBJ2-3, with 12 bases fitting TRBD2. With 4 bases clipped from V and 6 bases from J, the junction kept 5 bases outside the gene matches. Looked up from germline, CDR1 is MGHRA and CDR2 is YSYEKL. The CDR3 totals 15 residues. CDR3 DNA sequence: TGCGCCAGCAGCCGACTAGCGGGAGTTGGGGATACGCAGTATTTT. Translating gives CASSRLAGVGDTQYF.

This chain uses TRBV10-2 with TRBJ2-1, with 13 bases fitting TRBD2. The V segment lost 6 bases and the J segment 12 bases; nucleotides outside the gene matches: 11. CDR1 is WSHSY, CDR2 SAAADI, per germline. The CDR3 is made up of 15 amino acids. The CDR3 DNA follows: TGCGCCAGCAGCACGACTAGCGGGGGGCGGTTCGCGCAGTTCTTC. Translated, it gives CASSTTSGGRFAQFF.

The V call is TRBV7-2, the J call TRBJ2-7; 8 positions agree with TRBD2. J was trimmed by 7 bases and V by 0 bases; bases with no gene match: 8. CDR1 is SGHTA, CDR2 FQGNSA, per germline. The length of the CDR3 is 15 residues. DNA of the CDR3: TGTGCCAGCAGCTTAGCGGCTAGCGGGTTGTCTGAGCAGTACTTC. Its protein is CASSLAASGLSEQYF.

V and J are TRBV7-3 and TRBJ1-5; possible D gene TRBD1, 6 bases. The CDR3 runs 13 residues. The V gene lost 5 bases and the J gene lost 6 bases, with 11 bases spanning the gap. From germline, CDR1 is SGHTA and CDR2 FQGTGA. The CDR3 spells CASSVTGTQPQHF. CDR3 coding DNA: TGTGCCAGCAGCGTCACAGGGACTCAGCCCCAGCATTTT.

V gene TRBV19 combines with J gene TRBJ2-6; 10 positions agree with TRBD1. Germline loops: CDR1 LNHDA, CDR2 SQIVND (reference sequence). This CDR3 has 16 amino acids. The ends lost 6 bases at V and 1 base at J; junction bases unmatched: 3. The CDR3 DNA follows: TGTGCCAGTAGCCGGGGACAGGGGTCTGGGGCCAACGTCCTGACTTTC. Protein product: CASSRGQGSGANVLTF. Full variable domain (remainder filled in from reference TRBV19 and TRBJ2-6): DGGITQSPKYLFRKEGQNVTLSCEQNLNHDAMYWYRQDPGQGLRLIYYSQIVNDFQKGDIAEGYSVSREKKESFPLTVTSAQKNPTAFYLCASSRGQGSGANVLTFGAGSRLTVL.

The V gene is TRBV19, the J gene TRBJ1-4; possible D gene TRBD1, 5 bases. Deletions cut 3 bases from V and 1 base from J, with 9 bases between. CDR3 length equals 15 residues. Germline CDR1 and CDR2: LNHDA and SQIVND (reference sequence). The CDR3 protein is CASSMGPGTNEKLFF. The DNA of the CDR3 is TGTGCCAGTAGTATGGGGCCAGGAACTAATGAAAAACTGTTTTTT.

This rearrangement joins TRBV5-4 to TRBJ2-1; TRBD2 aligns across 7 bases. In germline, CDR1 is SGHNT, CDR2 YYREEE (reference sequence). There are 15 residues in the CDR3. J lost 6 bases, V lost 0 bases, and 6 bases had no gene match. This CDR3 is CASSLGLAEVNEQFF. The CDR3, as DNA: TGTGCCAGCAGCTTGGGGCTAGCGGAAGTCAATGAGCAGTTCTTC.

This chain uses TRBV28 with TRBJ2-7; a possible D gene is TRBD2 (6 bases). V dropped 3 bases and J dropped 7 bases, with 22 bases sitting between them. CDR1 is MDHEN, CDR2 SYDVKM, per germline. The CDR3 loop spans 16 amino acids. CDR3 coding DNA: TGTGCCAGCAGTTTTGGCGGGACTTCTAAAGTCGGAGAGCAGTACTTC. It encodes CASSFGGTSKVGEQYF.

This rearrangement joins TRBV6-5 to TRBJ2-2; TRBD1 aligns across 8 bases. Trimming at V came to 5 bases and at J to 6 bases, leaving 5 bases not matched to a gene. Germline V gene sequence: CDR1 MNHEY, CDR2 SVGAGI. The CDR3 has 14 amino acids. This chain's CDR3 is CASSRLTGAGELFF. Here the CDR3 DNA reads TGTGCCAGCAGTAGGCTGACAGGGGCCGGGGAGCTGTTTTTT.

Turning to this clone: Other DNA sequences in the same sample also yield this CDR3. This chain joins TRBV5-1 and TRBJ2-2; D ambiguous. This CDR3 spans 13 amino acids. V shed 4 bases and J shed 5 bases, with 9 bases lying between them. Per the germline V gene, CDR1 is SGHRS and CDR2 is YFSETQ. The CDR3 DNA reads TGCGCCAGCAGCCCCGGTTTAACCGGGGAGCTGTTTTTT. Translating it yields CASSPGLTGELFF.